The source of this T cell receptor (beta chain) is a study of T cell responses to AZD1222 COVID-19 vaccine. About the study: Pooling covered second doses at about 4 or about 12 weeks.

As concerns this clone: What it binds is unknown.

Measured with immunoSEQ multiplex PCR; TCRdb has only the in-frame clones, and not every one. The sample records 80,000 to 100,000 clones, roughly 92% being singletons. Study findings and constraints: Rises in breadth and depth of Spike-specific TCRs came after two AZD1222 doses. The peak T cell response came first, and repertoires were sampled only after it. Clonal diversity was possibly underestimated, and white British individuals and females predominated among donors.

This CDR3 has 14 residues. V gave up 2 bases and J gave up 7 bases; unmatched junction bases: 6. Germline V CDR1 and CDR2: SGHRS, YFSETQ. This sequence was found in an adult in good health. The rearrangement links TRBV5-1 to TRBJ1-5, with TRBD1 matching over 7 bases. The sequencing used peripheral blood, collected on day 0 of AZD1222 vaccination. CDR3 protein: CASSFKAGGQPQHF. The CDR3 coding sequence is TGCGCCAGCAGCTTTAAAGCAGGGGGGCAGCCCCAGCATTTT.